Detailed here is one T cell receptor (beta chain). The antigen it recognizes is unknown. Base quality data are lacking; no much larger clone is found one base away. The sample belongs to a study of a mutant IDH1 vaccine in newly diagnosed glioma (dated by TCRdb to the early 2020s). In the study overall: Eight vaccinations were administered to patients in weeks 1, 3, 5, 7, 11, 15, 19 and 23, corresponding to visits V03 through V10. Before enrollment, most patients had been given radiochemotherapy with temozolomide as standard therapy, while the rest had received either radiotherapy alone or temozolomide alone. In the chemotherapy-containing groups, vaccination started alongside temozolomide cycles, whereas in patients who had radiotherapy alone it started 4-6 weeks after radiotherapy. For exploratory analyses, longitudinal TCRB deep sequencing was carried out in roughly 23 treated patients wherever samples were available. Six visits were used for peripheral blood collection: V03 (baseline), V05, V07, V10, V12 and V13. Of the roughly 32 patients who were treated, around 62% were male and around 40% were female, and the mean age was about 37 years.

The CDR3 numbers 12 residues from cysteine through phenylalanine. The kept DNA is CDR3 alone, 36 bases in frame from the first base. Germline trimming: 6 bases from V, 8 bases from J; junction bases outside gene matches: 4. Based on the germline V gene, the CDR1 and CDR2 sequences are MDHEN and SYDVKM. Sample time point, as interpreted from the label and publication: week 5, during vaccination. Every vaccine dose consisted of 300 ug of a 20-mer mutant IDH1 peptide in Montanide, administered subcutaneously together with topical imiquimod. Donors had newly diagnosed WHO grade 3 or 4 IDH1-mutant astrocytomas with loss of nuclear ATRX. The samples were drawn from NOA16, a multicentre, single-arm, open-label phase I trial in Germany that tested a mutant IDH1 peptide vaccine in humans for the first time. Genomic DNA for TCRB sequencing was extracted from EDTA blood using the DNeasy Blood and Tissue Kit.

Library preparation employed the immunoSEQ multiplex PCR assay. Rearranged TCR beta chain sequences were amplified using the hsTCRB Kit according to the manufacturer's protocol. Sequencing of TCRB libraries was carried out on an Illumina MiSeq. The paper's processing steps were these. The kit vendor's proprietary platform handled demultiplexing, trimming and gene mapping. TCRdb obtained this table from immuneACCESS and retained in-frame rearrangements with V and J assigned. These tables miss some clones; where compared with another copy, unresolved V genes account for less than half of the shortfall, and the remainder is unexplained. That table gives V, J and clone size, and the DNA gave D and trimming. This sample has around 78,000 clones in its table, and 90% to 95% of those were observed once. The ten largest clones represent roughly 0.56% of the sample. The research as a whole found: The authors noted that analyses of patient blood samples could not be reproduced because of sample limitations. No apparent relationship was observed between pseudoprogression and alterations in the top peripheral T cell clonotypes detected by TCRB sequencing. PBMC samples for TCRB deep sequencing were selected based on availability. Immune responses induced by the vaccine were seen in 93.3% of patients across multiple MHC alleles.

The clonotype originates from a woman aged 45-60 years with glioma. The source material was PBMCs, sampled from a glioma patient whose treatment included an IDH1 peptide vaccine. The chain is encoded by TRBV28 joined to TRBJ1-2, and 9 bases in between align with TRBD1. The nucleotides are TGTGCCAGCAGGGGGACAGGGTGGGGCTACACCTTC. It encodes CASRGTGWGYTF.